Below, 16 T cell receptor beta chains from the same sample are listed, as sequenced in a study of read filtering for tumor transcriptome and immune sequencing. From 350 to 500 ng of RNA, a library with molecular barcoded alpha/delta and beta/gamma adaptors was made. In TCRdb, the reads were re-called with MiXCR into one record per CDR3 protein. The sample includes roughly 60,000 distinct CDR3 sequences, around 20% of them seen just once. The specimen was a population of CD138-negative cells sorted from bone marrow. The receptor set was obtained from a donor at least 40 years old with multiple myeloma.

The gene calls are TRBV20-1 and TRBJ1-2, with D perhaps TRBD1 (5 bases). V was cut by 6 bases and J by 3 bases, with 14 bases left in between. This CDR3 is built from 13 residues. Germline-derived CDR1 and CDR2 are DFQATT and SNEGSKA (reference sequence). CDR3 protein: CSAEGGVDYGYTF. The CDR3 DNA is TGCAGTGCCGAGGGAGGGGTTGACTATGGCTACACCTTC.

Turning to this clonotype: This clone may be a read error of a much larger clone one base away. V gene TRBV18 combines with J gene TRBJ1-1; D is perhaps TRBD1 (5 bases). Germline CDR1 KGHSH, CDR2 LQKENI. This CDR3 is 19 amino acids long. The CDR3 is CASSPRAVRQVGTNTKAFF. CDR3 sequence (DNA): TGTGCCAGCTCACCACGGGCGGTAAGGCAGGTGGGGACCAACACTAAAGCTTTCTTT. Full variable domain (rest looked up from reference TRBV18 and TRBJ1-1): NAGVMQNPRHLVRRRGQEARLRCSPMKGHSHVYWYRQLPEEGLKFMVYLQKENIIDESGMPKERFSAEFPKEGPSILRIQQVVRGDSAAYFCASSPRAVRQVGTNTKAFFGQGTRLTVV.

This clonotype was seen ten or more times. V is TRBV18 and J is TRBJ2-5; tentatively, D is TRBD2 (6 bases). Per the germline V gene, CDR1 is KGHSH and CDR2 is LQKENI. Trimming removed 2 bases from V and 2 bases from J, with 15 bases in between. The length of the CDR3 is 16 residues. CDR3: CASSPSLGAGQETQYF. The CDR3 nucleotides are TGTGCCAGCTCACCATCCCTCGGAGCGGGTCAAGAGACCCAGTACTTC.

On this clonotype itself: A read error likely explains this, since a far larger clone differs by one base. The CDR3 is CARGLEDYPVF. CDR3 nucleotides: TGTGCTAGAGGTTTGGAGGACTACCCGGTCTTC. V gene TRBV12-3 or TRBV12-4 combines with J gene TRBJ2-1; possibly TRBD2 for D (6 bases). The CDR3 contains 11 residues.

On this clonotype: This may be a read error: a much more frequent sequence differs by one nucleotide. Given the absence of the conserved phenylalanine or tryptophan at the CDR3 end, a read error is likely. V usage is TRBV5-1 and J usage is TRBJ2-6, with D hard to call. Germline CDR1 is SGHRS and CDR2 is YFSETQ. The CDR3 sequence is 13 residues long. The V end was cut by 2 bases, the J end by 4 bases, with 4 bases between. This CDR3 is CASSLSGANVLTL. The CDR3 region has the DNA TGCGCCAGCAGCTTATCCGGGGCCAACGTCCTGACTCTC.

This clonotype was seen more than once but under ten times. The CDR3 DNA reads as TGTGCCAGTAGTATTTCAGGAGAACTTGGGGCCAACGTCCTGACTTTC. Amino acid sequence: CASSISGELGANVLTF. The rearrangement uses TRBV19 and TRBJ2-6; D unresolved. The V end was cut by 3 bases, the J end by 3 bases, with 12 bases between. The length of the CDR3 is 16 residues. CDR1 and CDR2 from the germline V gene are LNHDA and SQIVND (reference sequence).

V gene TRBV28 combines with J gene TRBJ2-3; D possibly corresponds to TRBD1 (5 bases). Trimming removed 9 bases at V and 5 bases at J, with 15 bases between. There are 13 residues in the CDR3. Germline CDR1 reads MDHEN; CDR2 reads SYDVKM. As DNA, the CDR3 is TGTGCCAGTGAACACAGGAGTGTAGATACGCAGTATTTT. Protein sequence: CASEHRSVDTQYF.

A word on this clonotype: Possible read error: a much larger clone is one base away. This chain uses TRBV11-2 with TRBJ2-3, with D possibly being TRBD2 (5 bases). Germline lookup yields CDR1 SGHAT and CDR2 FQNNGV. The CDR3 totals 12 residues. The CDR3 reads CASGLLTNTQYF. Here the CDR3 DNA reads TGTGCCAGCGGCTTATTGACTAATACGCAGTATTTT.

As regards this clonotype: This could be a read error, since a much larger clone is one nucleotide away. The V and J genes are TRBV7-9 and TRBJ2-3, with no clear D. Trimming pared 5 bases from V and 7 bases from J, leaving 4 bases between. The germline V gene has CDR1 SEHNR and CDR2 FQNEAQ (reference sequence). The CDR3 runs 10 residues. The CDR3, as DNA: TGTGCCAGCAGCCTCAATACGCAGTATTTT. Its protein product is CASSLNTQYF. The variable domain in full, completed from reference TRBV7-9 and TRBJ2-3, reads DTGVSQNPRHKITKRGQNVTFRCDPISEHNRLYWYRQTLGQGPEFLTYFQNEAQLEKSRLLSDRFSAERPKGSFSTLEIQRTEQGDSAMYLCASSLNTQYFGPGTRLTVL.

Regarding this clonotype: With a much larger clone just one base away, this may be a read error. This chain joins TRBV19 and TRBJ2-5; TRBD1 matches at 11 bases. The CDR3 length is 19 residues. Germline CDR1 LNHDA, CDR2 SQIVND (reference sequence). The CDR3 spells CASRPHTGTGGSSAGTQCF. The CDR3 DNA reads as TGTGCCAGTAGACCCCATACCGGGACAGGGGGTTCCTCGGCGGGGACCCAGTGCTTC.

This clonotype was seen at least ten times. The V gene is TRBV28, the J gene TRBJ2-1; 8 positions match TRBD2. Germline values: CDR1 MDHEN, CDR2 SYDVKM. The junction had 17 bases not matched to a gene; V was cut back by 5 bases and J by 8 bases. The CDR3 consists of 17 residues. CDR3 DNA sequence: TGTGCCAGCAGTGTTGGGCCCGGGACTAGTCATGGGGATGAGCAGTTCTTC. Protein sequence: CASSVGPGTSHGDEQFF.

This clonotype was observed a handful of times. V gene TRBV12-3 or TRBV12-4 combines with J gene TRBJ1-6; D remains ambiguous. Between the trimmed V and J ends, which lost 2 bases and 7 bases, there was a span of 15 bases. This CDR3 spans 16 amino acids. The CDR3 bases are TGTGCCAGCAGTTTAATAGTCGGCGGACGGAATTCACCCCTCCACTTT. This codes for CASSLIVGGRNSPLHF.

In this sample, this clonotype turned up many times. The chain recombines TRBV28 with TRBJ1-1, with TRBD1 matching over 7 bases. The CDR3 is 17 residues long. Trimming cost V 6 bases and J 3 bases; bases outside gene matches: 16. Germline V lookup: CDR1 MDHEN, CDR2 SYDVKM. This CDR3 reads CASSLPDRSLRDTEAFF. The CDR3 region has the DNA TGTGCCAGCAGCCTCCCGGACAGGAGCCTAAGGGACACTGAAGCTTTCTTT.

With regard to this clonotype: This may be a read error, as it is one base from a much larger clone. Since the CDR3 does not end with the conserved phenylalanine or tryptophan, this likely comes from a read error. The rearrangement links TRBV9 to TRBJ2-3; TRBD2 matches at 16 bases. V lost 8 bases and J lost 4; bases outside the gene matches: 13. CDR3 length: 18 amino acids. Germline V lookup: CDR1 SGDLS, CDR2 YYNGEE. DNA for the CDR3: TGTGCCAGTCCCGGGACTAGCGGGAGGGGGGGACTCGCAGATACGCAGTATCTT. The encoded protein is CASPGTSGRGGLADTQYL.

This clonotype was counted a few times. The chain carries TRBV7-9 and TRBJ2-1, with 12 positions matching TRBD2. The trim removed 4 bases at V and 3 bases at J, leaving 4 bases unmatched. This CDR3 is built from 16 residues. Germline CDR1 is SEHNR and CDR2 is FQNEAQ (reference sequence). CDR3 bases: TGTGCCAGCAGCTCCACTAGCGGGAGGATCTACAATGAGCAGTTCTTC. Its protein product is CASSSTSGRIYNEQFF.

V is TRBV11-2 and J is TRBJ2-7, with D perhaps TRBD1 or TRBD2 (5 bases each). Germline-derived CDR1 and CDR2 are SGHAT and FQNNGV. The V end was cut by 5 bases, the J end by 6 bases, with 14 bases between. The CDR3 runs to 13 residues. CDR3 nucleotide sequence: TGTGCCAGCAGCCCGGGGCCACGGACCGAGCAGTACTTC. It encodes CASSPGPRTEQYF.